A selection of T cell receptor beta chains follows, all from one sample in a study of blood T cells in healthy people across ages. In TCRdb, the 5' RACE reads were re-called with MiXCR into one record per CDR3 protein. The repertoire has some 900,000 distinct CDR3 sequences, around 49% of them found once; the top ten carry over 10%. The sequenced material came from blood. The receptors originated from a man aged 25 to 40 in good health. Both conserved end residues are part of each CDR3. The order of the fields is D gene, V gene, clone size, J gene, CDR3 DNA, CDR3 protein. D genes are given only for firm matches. Not every row has a clone size; where given, it reads once, few, many or a size class.

D: -; V: TRBV10-3; size: -; J: TRBJ2-7; DNA: TGTGCCATCGCAGCCGGACAGTCCTACGAGCAGTACTTC; CDR3: CAIAAGQSYEQYF
D: TRBD1; V: TRBV9; size: -; J: TRBJ2-7; DNA: TGTGCCAGCAGCCCAGTGTCACAGGGGATCTACGAGCAGTACTTC; CDR3: CASSPVSQGIYEQYF
D: -; V: TRBV3-1; size: few; J: TRBJ2-1; DNA: TGTGCCAGCAGCCCCGAGGATTTCTACAATGAGCAGTTCTTC; CDR3: CASSPEDFYNEQFF
D: -; V: TRBV5-6; size: -; J: TRBJ2-7; DNA: TGTGCCAGCAGCTTGGCCAGGTTCCACGAGCAGTACTTC; CDR3: CASSLARFHEQYF
D: -; V: TRBV6-6; size: -; J: TRBJ1-6; DNA: TGTGCCAGCAGTTACAGGGAGGAGTCACCCCTCCACTTT; CDR3: CASSYREESPLHF
D: -; V: TRBV24-1; size: -; J: TRBJ1-1; DNA: TGTGCCACCAGTGAAGGGACTTTCTCTGAAGCTTTCTTT; CDR3: CATSEGTFSEAFF
D: -; V: TRBV4-1; size: few; J: TRBJ2-1; DNA: TGCGCCAGCAGCTTCAGACAGTTTAACAATGAGCAGTTCTTC; CDR3: CASSFRQFNNEQFF
D: TRBD1; V: TRBV19; size: -; J: TRBJ2-7; DNA: TGTGCCAGTAGGGAGACCGGGACAGGGCCCTACGAGCAGTACTTC; CDR3: CASRETGTGPYEQYF
D: -; V: TRBV9; size: once; J: TRBJ1-2; DNA: TGTGCCAGCAGCGTACGTGCAGGGGAGGACTATGGCTACACCTTC; CDR3: CASSVRAGEDYGYTF
D: -; V: TRBV20-1; size: few; J: TRBJ2-7; DNA: TGCAGTGCTGCGGCTAGACTAGTGAGCTCCTACGAGCAGTACTTC; CDR3: CSAAARLVSSYEQYF
D: TRBD2; V: TRBV6-2/TRBV6-3; size: -; J: TRBJ2-1; DNA: TGTGCCAGCAGTACGGGACTAGCGGGTCACAATGAGCAGTTCTTC; CDR3: CASSTGLAGHNEQFF
D: -; V: TRBV11-2; size: -; J: TRBJ2-3; DNA: TGTGCCAGCAGCTCCCGCTGGAGTGACACAGATACGCAGTATTTT; CDR3: CASSSRWSDTDTQYF
D: -; V: TRBV6-5; size: -; J: TRBJ1-2; DNA: TGTGCCAGCAGTTACTCGGGCAGGGAGGATGGCTACACCTTC; CDR3: CASSYSGREDGYTF
D: TRBD1; V: TRBV5-1; size: -; J: TRBJ2-7; DNA: TGCGCCAGCGGCCCAAGACAGGGGACCTCCTACGAGCAGTACTTC; CDR3: CASGPRQGTSYEQYF
D: TRBD1; V: TRBV6-2/TRBV6-3; size: -; J: TRBJ1-5; DNA: TGTGCCAGCAGTTATACAGGGGGAAGGGCCAATCAGCCCCAGCATTTT; CDR3: CASSYTGGRANQPQHF
D: -; V: TRBV6-5; size: -; J: TRBJ2-1; DNA: TGTGCCAGCACTAACGGGGTTTACAATGAGCAGTTCTTC; CDR3: CASTNGVYNEQFF
D: TRBD1; V: TRBV5-1; size: -; J: TRBJ1-1; DNA: TGCGCCAGCAGCTCTGGTGGACAGGGTGACACTGAAGCTTTCTTT; CDR3: CASSSGGQGDTEAFF
D: -; V: TRBV7-3; size: once; J: TRBJ2-2; DNA: TGTGCCAGCAGCTTATTCGTCGGGGAGCTGTTTTTT; CDR3: CASSLFVGELFF
D: -; V: TRBV27; size: few; J: TRBJ2-3; DNA: TGTGCCAGCAGTAGTTTGATCGGAGCCCTTACAGATACGCAGTATTTT; CDR3: CASSSLIGALTDTQYF
D: TRBD1; V: TRBV2; size: -; J: TRBJ1-4; DNA: TGTGCCACTTCGCCTGTTCGGACAGGGGTCTTCATGGTAGAACTGTTTTTT; CDR3: CATSPVRTGVFMVELFF
D: -; V: TRBV2; size: -; J: TRBJ1-5; DNA: TGTGCCAGCAGCACGAGCTTAAATCAGCCCCAGCATTTT; CDR3: CASSTSLNQPQHF
D: -; V: TRBV6-1; size: few; J: TRBJ2-5; DNA: TGTGCCAGCCGTTTATCATGGAGGGGAGAGACCCAGTACTTC; CDR3: CASRLSWRGETQYF
D: -; V: TRBV20-1; size: -; J: TRBJ2-1; DNA: TGCAGTGCAACGAGGGACGCCTACAATGAGCAGTTCTTC; CDR3: CSATRDAYNEQFF
D: -; V: TRBV4-3; size: -; J: TRBJ2-1; DNA: TGCGCCAGCAGCCTGCGGCATGGTGAGCAGTTCTTC; CDR3: CASSLRHGEQFF
D: -; V: TRBV10-3; size: -; J: TRBJ2-3; DNA: TGTGCCATCAGTGCAGGGTCGTCTAGCACAGATACGCAGTATTTT; CDR3: CAISAGSSSTDTQYF
D: TRBD1; V: TRBV12-3/TRBV12-4; size: few; J: TRBJ1-1; DNA: TGTGCCAGCAGTTCCTTGGACAGGCTCCCAGCTTTCTTT; CDR3: CASSSLDRLPAFF